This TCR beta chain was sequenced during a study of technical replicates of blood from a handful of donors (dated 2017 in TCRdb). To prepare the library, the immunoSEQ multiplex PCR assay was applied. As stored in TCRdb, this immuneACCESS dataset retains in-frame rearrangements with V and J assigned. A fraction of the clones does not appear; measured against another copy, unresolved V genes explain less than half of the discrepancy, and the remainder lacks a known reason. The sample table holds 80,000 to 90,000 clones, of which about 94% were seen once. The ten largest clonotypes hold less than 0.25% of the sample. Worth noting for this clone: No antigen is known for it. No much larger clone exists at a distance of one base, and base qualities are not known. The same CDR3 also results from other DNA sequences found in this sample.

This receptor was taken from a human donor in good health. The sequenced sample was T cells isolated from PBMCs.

CDR3 protein: CAWSGAHNQPQHF. The DNA sequence reads TGTGCCTGGAGTGGTGCGCACAATCAGCCCCAGCATTTT. The chain is encoded by TRBV30 joined to TRBJ1-5, with the D gene uncertain. CDR3 length: 13 amino acids, cysteine to phenylalanine. Only the CDR3 part of the read is kept: 39 bases, read in frame from the first base. The junction carries 7 bases between V and J, which are trimmed by 1 base and 3 bases respectively. For CDR1 and CDR2, the germline V gene (reference sequence) lists GTSNPN and SVGIG. Reference TRBV30 and TRBJ1-5 proteins supply the regions before and after the CDR3; the full variable domain is: SQTIHQWPATLVQPVGSPLSLECTVEGTSNPNLYWYRQAAGRGLQLLFYSVGIGQISSEVPQNLSASRPQDRQFILSSKKLLLSDSGFYLCAWSGAHNQPQHFGDGTRLSIL.